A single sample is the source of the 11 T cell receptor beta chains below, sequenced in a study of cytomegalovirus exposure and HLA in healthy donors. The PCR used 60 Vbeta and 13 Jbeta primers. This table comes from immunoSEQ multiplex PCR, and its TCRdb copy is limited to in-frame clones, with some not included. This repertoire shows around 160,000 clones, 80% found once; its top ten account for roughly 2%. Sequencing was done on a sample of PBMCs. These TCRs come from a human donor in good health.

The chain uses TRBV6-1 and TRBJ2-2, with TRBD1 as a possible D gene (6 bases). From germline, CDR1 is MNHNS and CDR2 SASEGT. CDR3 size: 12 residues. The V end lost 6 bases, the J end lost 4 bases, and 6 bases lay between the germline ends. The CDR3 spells CASSRGTGELFF. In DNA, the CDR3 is TGTGCCAGCAGCAGGGGCACCGGGGAGCTGTTTTTT.

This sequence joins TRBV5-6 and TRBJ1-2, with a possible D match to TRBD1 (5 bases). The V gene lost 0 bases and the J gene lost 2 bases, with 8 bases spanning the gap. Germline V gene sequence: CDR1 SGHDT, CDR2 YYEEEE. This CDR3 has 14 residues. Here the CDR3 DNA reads TGTGCCAGCAGCTTGGGGGCAGGGAACTATGGCTACACCTTC. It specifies CASSLGAGNYGYTF.

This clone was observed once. CDR3 in amino acids: CASSSFDRVGQPQHF. CDR3 coding DNA: TGTGCCAGCAGCTCCTTCGACAGGGTCGGGCAGCCCCAGCATTTT. The rearrangement joins TRBV7-2 to TRBJ1-5; 7 bases align to TRBD1. The germline gives CDR1 SGHTA, CDR2 FQGNSA. J gave up 7 bases and V 4 bases, and 10 bases lay outside the gene matches. This CDR3 spans 15 amino acids.

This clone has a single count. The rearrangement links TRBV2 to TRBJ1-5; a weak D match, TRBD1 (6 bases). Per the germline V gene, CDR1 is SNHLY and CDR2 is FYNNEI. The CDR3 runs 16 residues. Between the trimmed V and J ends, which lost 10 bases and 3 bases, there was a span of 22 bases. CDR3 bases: TGTGCCATCCCTAGGGCAGGGGAAATGAACAATCAGCCCCAGCATTTT. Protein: CAIPRAGEMNNQPQHF.

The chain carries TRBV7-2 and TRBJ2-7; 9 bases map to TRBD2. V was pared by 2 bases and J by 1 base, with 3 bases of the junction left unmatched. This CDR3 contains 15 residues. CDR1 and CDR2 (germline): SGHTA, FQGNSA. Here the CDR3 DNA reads TGTGCCAGCAGCTTACAGGCGGGGGGGTCCTACGAGCAGTACTTC. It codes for CASSLQAGGSYEQYF.

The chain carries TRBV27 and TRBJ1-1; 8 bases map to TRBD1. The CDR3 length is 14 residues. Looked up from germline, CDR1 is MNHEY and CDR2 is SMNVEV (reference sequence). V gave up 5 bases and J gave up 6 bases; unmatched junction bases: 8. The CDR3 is CASSPLPGGPEAFF. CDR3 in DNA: TGTGCCAGCAGTCCACTTCCAGGGGGCCCTGAAGCTTTCTTT.

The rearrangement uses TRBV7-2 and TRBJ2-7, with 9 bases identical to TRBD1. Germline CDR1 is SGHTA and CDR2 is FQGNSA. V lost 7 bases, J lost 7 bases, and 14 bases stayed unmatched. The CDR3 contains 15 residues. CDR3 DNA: TGTGCCAGCAACAGGGGACAGGGTGGCCCCAGGGAGCAGTACTTC. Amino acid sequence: CASNRGQGGPREQYF.

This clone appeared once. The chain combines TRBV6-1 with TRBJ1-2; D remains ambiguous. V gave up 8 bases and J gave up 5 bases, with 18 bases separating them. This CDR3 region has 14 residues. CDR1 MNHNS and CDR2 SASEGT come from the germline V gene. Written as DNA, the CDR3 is TGTGCCAGCGGGGAGGGAATCCGCATATATGGCTACACCTTC. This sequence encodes CASGEGIRIYGYTF.

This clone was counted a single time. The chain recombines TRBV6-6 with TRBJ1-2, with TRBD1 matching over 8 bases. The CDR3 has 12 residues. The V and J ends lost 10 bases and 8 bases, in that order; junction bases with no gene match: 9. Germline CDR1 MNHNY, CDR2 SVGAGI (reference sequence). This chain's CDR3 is CATATGEGGYTF. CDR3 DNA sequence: TGTGCCACCGCGACAGGGGAGGGGGGCTACACCTTC.

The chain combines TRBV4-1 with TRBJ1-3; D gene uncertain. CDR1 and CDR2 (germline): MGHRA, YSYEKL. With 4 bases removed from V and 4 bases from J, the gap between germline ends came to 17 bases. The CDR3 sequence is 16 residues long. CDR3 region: CASSLDEGNYGNTIYF. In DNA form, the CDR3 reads TGCGCCAGCAGCCTCGATGAGGGTAATTACGGAAACACCATATATTTT.

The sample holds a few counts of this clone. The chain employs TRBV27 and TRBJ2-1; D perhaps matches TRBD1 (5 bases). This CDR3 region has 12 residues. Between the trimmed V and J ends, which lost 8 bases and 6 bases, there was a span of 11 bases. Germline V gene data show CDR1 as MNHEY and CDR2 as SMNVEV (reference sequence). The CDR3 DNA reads TGTGCCAGCGCCTTCAGGGTCAATGAGCAGTTCTTC. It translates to CASAFRVNEQFF.